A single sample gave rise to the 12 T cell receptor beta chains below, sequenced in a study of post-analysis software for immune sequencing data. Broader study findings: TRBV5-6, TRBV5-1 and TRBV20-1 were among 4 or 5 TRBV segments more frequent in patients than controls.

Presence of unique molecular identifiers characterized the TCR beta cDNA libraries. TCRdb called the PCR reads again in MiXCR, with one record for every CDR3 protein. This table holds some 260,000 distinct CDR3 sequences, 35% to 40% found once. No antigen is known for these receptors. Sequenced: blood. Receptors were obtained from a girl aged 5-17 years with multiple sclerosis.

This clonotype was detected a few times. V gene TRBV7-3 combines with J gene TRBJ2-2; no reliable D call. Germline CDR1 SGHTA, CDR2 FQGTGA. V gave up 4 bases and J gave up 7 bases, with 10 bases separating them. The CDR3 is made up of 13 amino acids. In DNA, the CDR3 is TGTGCCAGCAGCTCCCCCCCGGGCGGGGAGCTGTTTTTT. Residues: CASSSPPGGELFF.

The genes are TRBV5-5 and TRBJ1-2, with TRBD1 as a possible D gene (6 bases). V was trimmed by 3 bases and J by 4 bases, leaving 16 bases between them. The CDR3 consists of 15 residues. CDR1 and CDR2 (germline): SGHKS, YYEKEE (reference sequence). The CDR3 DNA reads TGTGCCAGCAGCTCTTGGGCCCGAGGGGGCTATGGCTACACCTTC. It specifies CASSSWARGGYGYTF.

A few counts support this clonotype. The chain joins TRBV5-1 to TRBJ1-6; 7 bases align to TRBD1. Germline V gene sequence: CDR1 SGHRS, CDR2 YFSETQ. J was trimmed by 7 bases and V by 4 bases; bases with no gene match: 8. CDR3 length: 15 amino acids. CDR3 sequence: CASSASQGGNSPLHF. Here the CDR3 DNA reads TGCGCCAGCAGCGCTAGTCAGGGGGGAAATTCACCCCTCCACTTT.

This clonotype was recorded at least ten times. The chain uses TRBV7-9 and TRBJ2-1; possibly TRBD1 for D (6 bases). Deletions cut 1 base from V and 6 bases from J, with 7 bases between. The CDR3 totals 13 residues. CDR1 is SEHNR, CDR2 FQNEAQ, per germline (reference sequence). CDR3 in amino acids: CASSLVDSNEQFF. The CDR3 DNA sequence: TGTGCCAGCAGCTTAGTGGACAGCAATGAGCAGTTCTTC.

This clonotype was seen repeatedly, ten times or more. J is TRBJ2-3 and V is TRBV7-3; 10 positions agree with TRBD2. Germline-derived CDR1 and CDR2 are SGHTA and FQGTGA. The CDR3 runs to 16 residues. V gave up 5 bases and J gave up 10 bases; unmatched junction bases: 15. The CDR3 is CASSESAGTAGGAQYF. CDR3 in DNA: TGTGCCAGCAGCGAGTCAGCCGGGACAGCGGGAGGGGCGCAGTATTTT.

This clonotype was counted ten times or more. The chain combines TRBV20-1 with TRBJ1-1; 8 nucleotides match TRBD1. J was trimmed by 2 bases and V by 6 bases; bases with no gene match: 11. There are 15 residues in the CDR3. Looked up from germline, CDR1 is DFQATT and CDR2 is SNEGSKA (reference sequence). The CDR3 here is CSADRPDRVNTEAFF. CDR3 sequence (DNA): TGCAGTGCAGACCGCCCGGACAGGGTAAACACTGAAGCTTTCTTT.

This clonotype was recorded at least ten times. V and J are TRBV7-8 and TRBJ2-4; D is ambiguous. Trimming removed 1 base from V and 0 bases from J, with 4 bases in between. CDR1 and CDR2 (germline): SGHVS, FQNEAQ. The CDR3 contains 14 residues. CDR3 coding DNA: TGTGCCAGCAGCTTAGACTCAGCCAAAAACATTCAGTACTTC. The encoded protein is CASSLDSAKNIQYF.

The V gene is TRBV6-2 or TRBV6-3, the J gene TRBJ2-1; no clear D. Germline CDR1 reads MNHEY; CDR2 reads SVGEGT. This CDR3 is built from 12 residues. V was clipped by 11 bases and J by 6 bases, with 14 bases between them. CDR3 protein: CASLVGANEQFF. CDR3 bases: TGTGCCTCGTTGGTAGGAGCCAATGAGCAGTTCTTC.

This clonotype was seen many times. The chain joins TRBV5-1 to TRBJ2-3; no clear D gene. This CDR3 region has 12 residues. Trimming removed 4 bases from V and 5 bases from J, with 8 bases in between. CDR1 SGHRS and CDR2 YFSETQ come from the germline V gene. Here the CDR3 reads CASSGNGDTQYF. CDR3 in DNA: TGCGCCAGCAGCGGAAATGGAGATACGCAGTATTTT.

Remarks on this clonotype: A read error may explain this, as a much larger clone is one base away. The CDR3 loop is CASNTDRVEDQPQHF. CDR3 sequence (DNA): TGTGCCAGCAATACGGACAGGGTGGAGGATCAGCCCCAGCATTTT. J is TRBJ1-5 and V is TRBV6-6; 8 bases are shared with TRBD1. Losses at the gene ends were 7 bases for V and 5 bases for J; bases not matched to a gene: 10. The germline V gene encodes CDR1 MNHNY and CDR2 SVGAGI (reference sequence). The CDR3 is 15 residues long.

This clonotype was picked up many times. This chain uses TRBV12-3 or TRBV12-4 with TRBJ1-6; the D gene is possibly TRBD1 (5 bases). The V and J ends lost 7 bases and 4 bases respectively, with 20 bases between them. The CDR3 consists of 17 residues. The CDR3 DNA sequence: TGTGCCAGCAAGTGGGGGGGACGTTCGCGATATAATTCACCCCTCCACTTT. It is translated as CASKWGGRSRYNSPLHF.

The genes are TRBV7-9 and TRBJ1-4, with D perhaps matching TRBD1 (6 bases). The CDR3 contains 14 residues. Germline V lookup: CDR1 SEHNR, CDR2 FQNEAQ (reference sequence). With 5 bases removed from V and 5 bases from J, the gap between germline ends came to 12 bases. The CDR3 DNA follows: TGTGCCAGCAGCCAGGGGAGGGGAAATGAAAAACTGTTTTTT. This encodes CASSQGRGNEKLFF.